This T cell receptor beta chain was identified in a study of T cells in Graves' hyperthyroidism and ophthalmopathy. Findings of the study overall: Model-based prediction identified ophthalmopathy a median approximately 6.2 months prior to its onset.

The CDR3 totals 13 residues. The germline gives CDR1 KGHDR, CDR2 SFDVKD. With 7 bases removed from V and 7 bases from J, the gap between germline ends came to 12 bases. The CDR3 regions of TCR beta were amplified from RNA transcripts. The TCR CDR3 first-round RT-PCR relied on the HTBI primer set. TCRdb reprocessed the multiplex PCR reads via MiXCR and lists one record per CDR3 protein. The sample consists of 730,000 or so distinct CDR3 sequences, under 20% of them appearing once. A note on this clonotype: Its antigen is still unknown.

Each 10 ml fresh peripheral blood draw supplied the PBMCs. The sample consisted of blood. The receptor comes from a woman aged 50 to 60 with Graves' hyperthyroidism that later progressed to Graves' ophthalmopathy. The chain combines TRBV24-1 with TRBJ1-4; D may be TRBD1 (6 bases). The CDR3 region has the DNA TGTGCCACCAGGGAACAGGGTTTTGAAAAACTGTTTTTT. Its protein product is CATREQGFEKLFF.